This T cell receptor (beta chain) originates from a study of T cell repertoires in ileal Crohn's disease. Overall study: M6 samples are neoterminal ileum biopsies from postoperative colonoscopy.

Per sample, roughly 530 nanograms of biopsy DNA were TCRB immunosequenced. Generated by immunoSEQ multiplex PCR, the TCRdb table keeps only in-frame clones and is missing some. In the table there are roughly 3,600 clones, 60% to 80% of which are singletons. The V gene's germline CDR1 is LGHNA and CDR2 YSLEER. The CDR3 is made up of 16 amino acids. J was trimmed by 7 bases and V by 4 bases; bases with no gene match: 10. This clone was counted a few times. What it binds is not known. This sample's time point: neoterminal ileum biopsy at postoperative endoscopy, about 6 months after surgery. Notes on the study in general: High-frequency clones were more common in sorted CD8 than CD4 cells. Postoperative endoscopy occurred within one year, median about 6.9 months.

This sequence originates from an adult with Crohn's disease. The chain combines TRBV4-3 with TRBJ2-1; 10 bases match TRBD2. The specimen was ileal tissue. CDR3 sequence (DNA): TGCGCCAGCAGCCGGCCTCTAGCGGGGGACTGGAATGAGCAGTTCTTC. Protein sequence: CASSRPLAGDWNEQFF.